These 17 T cell receptor beta chains share one sample of origin, sequenced in a study of post-analysis software for immune sequencing data. Overall study findings and caveats: Patients used about five TRBV segments, including TRBV5-6, TRBV5-1 and TRBV20-1, more often than controls.

Unique-molecular-identifier-tagged TCR beta cDNA libraries were used. Via MiXCR, TCRdb re-called the PCR reads, giving one row per CDR3 protein. The sample yields fewer than 900,000 distinct CDR3 sequences, about 43% seen once. What these receptors recognize is not known. Sequenced: blood. Receptor source: a girl aged 10 to 17 with multiple sclerosis.

This clonotype was found a few times. V is TRBV7-9 and J is TRBJ2-7; a possible D gene is TRBD2 (5 bases). The V end lost 4 bases, the J end lost 3 bases, and 13 bases lay between the germline ends. CDR1 is SEHNR and CDR2 is FQNEAQ in the germline V gene (reference sequence). The CDR3 is made up of 14 amino acids. The chain's CDR3 is CASSYRLLDYEQYF. The CDR3 DNA follows: TGTGCCAGCAGCTATAGACTACTGGACTACGAGCAGTACTTC.

In this sample, this clonotype turned up a few times. The chain recombines TRBV11-2 with TRBJ2-1; D not resolved. Trimming shortened V by 1 base and J by 6 bases, and 4 bases separated the two germline ends. This CDR3 is built from 12 residues. Germline V CDR1 and CDR2: SGHAT, FQNNGV. The CDR3 loop reads CASSLAPNEQFF. DNA for the CDR3: TGTGCCAGCAGCTTAGCTCCCAATGAGCAGTTCTTC.

The V gene is TRBV27, the J gene TRBJ1-2; 8 bases line up with TRBD1. CDR1 is MNHEY, CDR2 SMNVEV, per germline (reference sequence). The CDR3 covers 15 residues. Losses at the gene ends were 6 bases for V and 4 bases for J; bases not matched to a gene: 10. CDR3 residues: CASRPDREHIYGYTF. CDR3 in DNA: TGTGCCAGCAGGCCGGACAGGGAGCATATCTATGGCTACACCTTC.

The V gene is TRBV29-1, the J gene TRBJ2-5; 7 nucleotides match TRBD1. The DNA end is a closer match to TRBJ2-7, so the J assignment may be wrong. Germline V lookup: CDR1 SQVTM, CDR2 ANQGSEA. The CDR3 sequence is 14 residues long. CDR3 DNA: TGCAGCGTGGTGAGGGGCCAGGGGGATTCCGAGCAGTACTTC. It encodes CSVVRGQGDSEQYF.

The J gene is TRBJ2-1, the V gene TRBV7-3, with 9 bases that match TRBD2. Germline CDR1 and CDR2: SGHTA and FQGTGA. The CDR3 length is 15 residues. The junction had 8 bases not matched to a gene; V was cut back by 5 bases and J by 6 bases. The chain's CDR3 is CASSPTGLAINEQFF. CDR3 nucleotide sequence: TGTGCCAGCAGCCCTACGGGACTAGCAATCAATGAGCAGTTCTTC. Looking up the rest from reference TRBV7-3 and TRBJ2-1 gives the full variable domain: GAGVSQTPSNKVTEKGKYVELRCDPISGHTALYWYRQSLGQGPEFLIYFQGTGAADDSGLPNDRFFAVRPEGSVSTLKIQRTERGDSAVYLCASSPTGLAINEQFFGPGTRLTVL.

This clonotype was recorded a few times. The V gene is TRBV20-1, the J gene TRBJ2-4; a weak D match, TRBD2 (6 bases). The end of the DNA fits TRBJ2-7 better, so the J call may be wrong. The germline V gene has CDR1 DFQATT and CDR2 SNEGSKA (reference sequence). This CDR3 is 11 amino acids long. The CDR3 DNA sequence: TGCAGTGCTAGCCAGGGAGGCGAGCAGTACTTC. It codes for CSASQGGEQYF.

The gene calls are TRBV11-2 and TRBJ2-3, with a weak D call TRBD2 (6 bases). V was pared by 1 base and J by 4 bases, with 9 bases between. This CDR3 comprises 14 residues. The germline CDR1 and CDR2 sequences are SGHAT and FQNNGV. The DNA of the CDR3 is TGTGCCAGCAGCTTAGTCGGGAGTCCAGATACGCAGTATTTT. Translating gives CASSLVGSPDTQYF.

The chain uses TRBV25-1 and TRBJ2-7; D not certain. Germline V gene sequence: CDR1 MGHDK, CDR2 SYGVNS. This CDR3 is built from 12 residues. Trimming took off 10 bases at V and 0 bases at J, with 10 bases between the two ends. This chain's CDR3 is CATLTPSYEQYF. The CDR3 bases are TGTGCCACCCTGACACCCTCCTACGAGCAGTACTTC.

This clonotype was seen a handful of times. V usage is TRBV11-1 and J usage is TRBJ2-6; D is ambiguous. The germline V gene encodes CDR1 SGHAT and CDR2 FQDESV (reference sequence). The CDR3 has 14 residues. Trimming took off 7 bases at V and 0 bases at J, with 7 bases between the two ends. The CDR3, as DNA: TGTGCCAGCACCCTGAACTCTGGGGCCAACGTCCTGACTTTC. As protein: CASTLNSGANVLTF.

The rearrangement joins TRBV9 to TRBJ2-4; D possibly corresponds to TRBD1 (5 bases). Germline V lookup: CDR1 SGDLS, CDR2 YYNGEE. CDR3 length: 14 amino acids. V was shortened by 4 bases and J by 8 bases, with 16 bases between the two germline ends. The CDR3 DNA sequence: TGTGCCAGCAGCCTCACATGGGGCGCGGACATTCAGTACTTC. This codes for CASSLTWGADIQYF.

The rearrangement joins TRBV6-2 or TRBV6-3 to TRBJ1-1; maybe TRBD1 (5 bases). Germline CDR1 is MNHEY and CDR2 is SVGEGT. The CDR3 covers 14 residues. The V end lost 5 bases, the J end lost 5 bases, and 15 bases lay between the germline ends. This chain's CDR3 is CASSKGAGRTEAFF. As DNA, the CDR3 is TGTGCCAGCAGTAAAGGAGCAGGGAGAACTGAAGCTTTCTTT.

This chain joins TRBV2 and TRBJ2-3, with D unresolved. This CDR3 contains 15 residues. CDR1 and CDR2 from the germline V gene are SNHLY and FYNNEI. Deletions cut 6 bases from V and 2 bases from J, with 15 bases between. CDR3 protein: CASSATSAPTDTQYF. In DNA form, the CDR3 reads TGTGCCAGCAGCGCCACCTCGGCTCCCACAGATACGCAGTATTTT.

This clonotype was observed a few times. The V call is TRBV20-1, the J call TRBJ2-1; 8 positions agree with TRBD2. Germline V gene sequence: CDR1 DFQATT, CDR2 SNEGSKA (reference sequence). V dropped 0 bases and J dropped 2; count of bases not matched to a gene: 3. CDR3 size: 15 residues. The CDR3, as DNA: TGCAGTGCTAGAGATCCGGGAGGGCCCTACAATGAGCAGTTCTTC. Translation gives CSARDPGGPYNEQFF.

CDR3 region: CSAPDAASQYF. In nucleotides, the CDR3 is TGCAGTGCTCCGGACGCGGCGTCCCAGTACTTC. This chain uses TRBV20-1 with TRBJ2-7; D unclear. Per the germline V gene, CDR1 is DFQATT and CDR2 is SNEGSKA (reference sequence). This CDR3 has 11 residues. Trimming pared 5 bases from V and 10 bases from J, leaving 15 bases between.

The table lists this clonotype with a few counts. This rearrangement joins TRBV12-3 or TRBV12-4 to TRBJ1-2; perhaps TRBD1 as D (5 bases). V was shortened by 2 bases and J by 10 bases, with 11 bases between the two germline ends. The CDR3 length is 12 residues. The CDR3 sequence is CASSLLPGSYTF. In nucleotides, the CDR3 is TGTGCCAGCAGTTTATTGCCAGGGTCCTACACCTTC.

In its sample, this clonotype was seen a few times. The chain links TRBV4-2 to TRBJ1-4; D is uncertain. V was cut by 0 bases and J by 7 bases, with 9 bases left in between. Germline assignment: CDR1 LGHNA and CDR2 YNFKEQ. The CDR3 has 14 amino acids. Written as DNA, the CDR3 is TGTGCCAGCAGCCAAGATTTCGAGGTTGAAAAACTGTTTTTT. Protein: CASSQDFEVEKLFF.

J is TRBJ2-5 and V is TRBV5-5; D possibly corresponds to TRBD1 (6 bases). The J call is uncertain, as TRBJ2-7 better fits the DNA end. The CDR3 has 15 amino acids. Germline loops: CDR1 SGHKS, CDR2 YYEKEE (reference sequence). The CDR3 DNA sequence: TGTGCCAGCAGCTTTTCAGGGGTGGGAAGGTACGAGCAGTACTTC. Protein product: CASSFSGVGRYEQYF.